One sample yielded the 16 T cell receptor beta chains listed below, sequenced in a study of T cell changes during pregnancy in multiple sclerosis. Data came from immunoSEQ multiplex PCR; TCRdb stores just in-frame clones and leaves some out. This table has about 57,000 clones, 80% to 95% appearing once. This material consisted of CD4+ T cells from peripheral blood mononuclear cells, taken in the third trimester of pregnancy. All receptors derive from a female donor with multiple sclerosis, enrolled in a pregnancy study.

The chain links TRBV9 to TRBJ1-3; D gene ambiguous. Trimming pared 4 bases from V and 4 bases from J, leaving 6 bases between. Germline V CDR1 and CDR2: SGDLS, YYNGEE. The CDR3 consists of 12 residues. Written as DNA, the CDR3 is TGTGCCAGCAGCCCCCCGGGAAACACCATATATTTT. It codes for CASSPPGNTIYF.

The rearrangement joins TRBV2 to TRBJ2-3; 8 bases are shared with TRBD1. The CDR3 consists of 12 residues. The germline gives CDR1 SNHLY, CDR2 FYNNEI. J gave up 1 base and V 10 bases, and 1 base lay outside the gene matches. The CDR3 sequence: CATDRGTDTQYF. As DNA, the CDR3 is TGTGCCACGGACAGGGGCACAGATACGCAGTATTTT.

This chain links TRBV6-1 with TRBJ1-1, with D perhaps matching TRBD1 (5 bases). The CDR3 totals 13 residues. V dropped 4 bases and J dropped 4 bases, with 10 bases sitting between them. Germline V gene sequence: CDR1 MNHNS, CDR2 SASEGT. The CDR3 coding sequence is TGTGCCAGCAGTGTGGGTCAGGGCACTGAAGCTTTCTTT. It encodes CASSVGQGTEAFF.

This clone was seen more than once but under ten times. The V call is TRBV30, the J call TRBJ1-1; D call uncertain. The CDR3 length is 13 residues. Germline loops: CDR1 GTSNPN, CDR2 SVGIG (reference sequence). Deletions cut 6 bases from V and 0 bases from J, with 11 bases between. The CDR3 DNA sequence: TGTGCCTGTACCAGTAAGATGAACACTGAAGCTTTCTTT. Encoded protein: CACTSKMNTEAFF.

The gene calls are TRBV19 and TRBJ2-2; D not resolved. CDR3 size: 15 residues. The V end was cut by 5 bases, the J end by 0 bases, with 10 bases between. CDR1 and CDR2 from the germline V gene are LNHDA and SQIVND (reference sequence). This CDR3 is CASSPSLANTGELFF. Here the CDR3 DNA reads TGTGCCAGTAGTCCATCCCTAGCGAACACCGGGGAGCTGTTTTTT.

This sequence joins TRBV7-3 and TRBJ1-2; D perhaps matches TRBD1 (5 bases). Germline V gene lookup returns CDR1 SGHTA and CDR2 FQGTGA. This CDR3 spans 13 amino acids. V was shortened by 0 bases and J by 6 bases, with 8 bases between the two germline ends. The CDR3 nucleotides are TGTGCCAGCAGCTTAACGGGGGGTAATGGCTACACCTTC. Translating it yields CASSLTGGNGYTF.

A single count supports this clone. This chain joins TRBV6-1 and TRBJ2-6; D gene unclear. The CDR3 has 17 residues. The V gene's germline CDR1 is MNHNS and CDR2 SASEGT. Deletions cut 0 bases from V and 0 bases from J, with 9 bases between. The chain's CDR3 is CASSEAELTSGANVLTF. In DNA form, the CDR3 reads TGTGCCAGCAGTGAAGCAGAGCTTACCTCTGGGGCCAACGTCCTGACTTTC.

CDR3 coding DNA: TGCGCCAGCAGCTGGGGGACTTTGGGGGAGACCCAGTACTTC. It is translated as CASSWGTLGETQYF. The V call is TRBV5-1, the J call TRBJ2-5, with D possibly TRBD2 on 6 matching bases. CDR1 and CDR2 (germline): SGHRS, YFSETQ. The CDR3 loop spans 14 amino acids. Deletions cut 3 bases from V and 5 bases from J, with 14 bases between.

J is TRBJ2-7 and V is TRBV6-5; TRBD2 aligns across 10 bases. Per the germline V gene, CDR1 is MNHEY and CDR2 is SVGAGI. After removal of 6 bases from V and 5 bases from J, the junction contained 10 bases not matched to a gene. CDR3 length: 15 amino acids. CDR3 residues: CASSPGAGGLNEQYF. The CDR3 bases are TGTGCCAGCAGCCCTGGAGCGGGGGGGCTTAACGAGCAGTACTTC.

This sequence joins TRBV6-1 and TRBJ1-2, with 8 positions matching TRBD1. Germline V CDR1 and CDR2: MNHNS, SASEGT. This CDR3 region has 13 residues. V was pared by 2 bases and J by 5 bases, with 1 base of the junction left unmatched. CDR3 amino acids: CASSEQGAYGYTF. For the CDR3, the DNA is TGTGCCAGCAGTGAACAGGGGGCTTATGGCTACACCTTC.

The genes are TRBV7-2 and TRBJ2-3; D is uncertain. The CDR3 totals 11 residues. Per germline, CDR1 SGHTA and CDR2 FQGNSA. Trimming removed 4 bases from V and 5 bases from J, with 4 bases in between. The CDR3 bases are TGTGCCAGCAGCTCCCGAGATACGCAGTATTTT. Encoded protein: CASSSRDTQYF.

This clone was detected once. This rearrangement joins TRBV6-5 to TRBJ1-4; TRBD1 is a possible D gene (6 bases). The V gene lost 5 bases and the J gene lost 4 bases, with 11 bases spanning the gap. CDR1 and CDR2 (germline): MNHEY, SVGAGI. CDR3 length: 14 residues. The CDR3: CASSQRGGNEKLFF. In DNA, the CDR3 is TGTGCCAGCAGTCAGAGGGGGGGTAATGAAAAACTGTTTTTT.

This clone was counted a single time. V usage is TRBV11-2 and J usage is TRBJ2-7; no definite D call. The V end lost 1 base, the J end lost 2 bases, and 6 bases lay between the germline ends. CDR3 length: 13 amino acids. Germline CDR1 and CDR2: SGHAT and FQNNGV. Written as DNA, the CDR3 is TGTGCCAGCAGCTTAGCAGGTACCTACGAGCAGTACTTC. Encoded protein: CASSLAGTYEQYF.

CDR3 nucleotide sequence: TGTGCCAGCAGAACTAGCGGGGGGGCCGCTGGGACCCAGTACTTC. Translated: CASRTSGGAAGTQYF. The rearrangement joins TRBV6-5 to TRBJ2-5; 13 bases are shared with TRBD2. The CDR3 is 15 residues long. Per the germline V gene, CDR1 is MNHEY and CDR2 is SVGAGI. V was pared by 6 bases and J by 7 bases, with 8 bases of the junction left unmatched.

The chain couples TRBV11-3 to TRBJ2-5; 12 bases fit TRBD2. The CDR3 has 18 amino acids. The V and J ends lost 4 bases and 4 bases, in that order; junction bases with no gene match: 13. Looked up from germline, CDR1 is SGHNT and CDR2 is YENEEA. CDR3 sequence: CASSYGLATSGGGETQYF. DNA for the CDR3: TGTGCCAGCAGCTACGGTTTGGCGACTAGCGGGGGAGGAGAGACCCAGTACTTC.

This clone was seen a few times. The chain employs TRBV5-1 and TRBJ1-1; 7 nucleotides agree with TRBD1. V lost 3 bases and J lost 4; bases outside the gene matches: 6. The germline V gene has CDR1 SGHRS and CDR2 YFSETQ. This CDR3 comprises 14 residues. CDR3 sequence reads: CASSWRQGGTEAFF. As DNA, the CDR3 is TGCGCCAGCAGCTGGAGACAGGGAGGCACTGAAGCTTTCTTT.